This T cell receptor beta chain was identified during a study of identical twins (dated by TCRdb to the mid-2010s). About the investigation overall: The study deep-sequenced TCR alpha and beta repertoires from monozygotic twins, unrelated adults of various ages and cord blood to test whether fetal clonotypes persist. To rule out contamination, replicate twin experiments were performed at different times with different library preparation protocols. What the study reported, not specific to this receptor: A weaker excess of twin sharing was found in beta out-of-frame sequences because the signal-to-noise ratio was lowered by fewer shared sequences. Invariant T cells such as MAIT and iNKT could partly confound zero-insertion analyses, although diverse VJ usage argued against such confounding for most clonotypes. Out-of-frame TCR alpha sequences shared between twins showed an excess of low generation-probability sequences compared with coincidental sharing between unrelated individuals. Abundant cord blood beta clonotypes carried fewer insertions; young adult naive repertoires showed a weaker similar trend, while memory repertoires showed none. In monozygotic twins, recombination models systematically underestimated out-of-frame TCR alpha sharing, but the models matched the sharing seen between unrelated individuals. Because the same donors could not be followed over many years, the conclusions depended on cross-sectional statistical analysis.

With regard to this clonotype: This clone's antigen is unknown. Qualities for individual bases were not recorded, and no much larger clone is one base off.

Library construction relied on 5' RACE. Instrument used: Illumina HiSeq 2000. A universal primer binding site was added through template switching, and the final cDNA carried a unique molecular identifier so that TCR cDNA molecules could be counted accurately. Specific primers in the conserved constant-segment region were used to synthesize first-strand cDNA for the TCR alpha and beta chains. To control for contamination, each cDNA library was double barcoded with a SMART-Mk sample barcode plus Illumina barcodes. Two successive PCR steps introduced TruSeq adapter sequences along with Illumina sample barcodes. The TCR alpha and beta cDNA libraries were sequenced on the Illumina HiSeq platform using custom primers. As for the original processing: Raw reads were processed with MiGEC to extract unique molecular identifiers, and MiXCR was used to determine CDR3 positions. For each individual, recombination models were inferred using an EM algorithm with the repgenHMM and IGoR tools. Shared clonotype analysis was performed with the tcR package in R, normalizing sharing by the product of cloneset sizes. Out-of-frame nonproductive sequences were analyzed to study raw recombination free of thymic and clonal selection effects. TCRdb reworked the public reads: Q25 trimming with fastp, MiXCR clone assembly, productive beta chains retained. Identical CDR3 protein sequences are pooled into one entry, listed with their most common genes and DNA. V and J calls and clone size were set by TCRdb, not the authors. Counted in this sample were 450,000 to 650,000 distinct CDR3 sequences; over 12% of them appeared once. The biggest ten clones account for roughly 0.43% of the sample.

Every donor in the study was a healthy Caucasian. The twin cohort consisted of three pairs of female monozygotic twins, all aged about 18 to 29 years. CD4+ and CD8+ T cell populations were isolated with positive isolation kits from Invitrogen. Reading the germline V gene gives CDR1 KGHDR and CDR2 SFDVKD. The CDR3, from cysteine to phenylalanine, totals 14 residues. The entry retains the CDR3 DNA only, 42 bases that are in frame from base 1. The germline V end is reduced by 9 bases and the J end by 1 base; junction bases left unmatched: 8. The data were also submitted as part of a second study, on yellow fever vaccine responses in identical twins. The second study's authors report: The authors reported that the T cell response to vaccination in identical twins appeared partly convergent and partly personalized. The study precisely tracked vaccine-responding T cell clones in identical twins.

Here the chain combines TRBV24-1 and TRBJ2-7, with 7 middle bases fitting TRBD1. This TCR derives from a woman in her late teens or twenties in good health. The specimen was CD4+ T cells sorted from blood. The CDR3: CATGRQGPSYEQYF. The bases are TGTGCCACCGGGCGACAGGGACCTTCCTACGAGCAGTACTTC.